One sample yielded the 20 T cell receptor beta chains listed below, sequenced in a study of identical twins. TCRdb re-derived calls from the 5' RACE reads in MiXCR, one entry per CDR3 protein. The sample carries roughly 770,000 distinct CDR3 sequences, over 15% recorded once. This sample also appeared in a second study, on T cells expressing NK-cell markers.

The sample comprised PBMCs. The receptors here all came from a young woman in good health.

This clonotype was observed a few times. The chain employs TRBV12-3 or TRBV12-4 and TRBJ2-5; no clear D. V dropped 11 bases and J dropped 7 bases, with 35 bases sitting between them. The CDR3 loop spans 18 amino acids. The CDR3 loop is CAFSLRLGPTYPRGTQYF. The CDR3 DNA follows: TGTGCCTTCAGTTTGAGGCTCGGGCCGACCTACCCCAGAGGGACCCAGTACTTC.

This clonotype occurred a few times. CDR3 amino acids: CALRPNTEAFF. Written as DNA, the CDR3 is TGTGCCCTTCGTCCGAACACTGAAGCTTTCTTT. V is TRBV30 and J is TRBJ1-1; D gene uncertain. V was clipped by 8 bases and J by 1 base, with 8 bases between them. The germline V gene encodes CDR1 GTSNPN and CDR2 SVGIG (reference sequence). There are 11 residues in the CDR3.

This chain joins TRBV12-3 or TRBV12-4 and TRBJ2-7; the D gene is possibly TRBD2 (5 bases). This CDR3 comprises 13 residues. Trimming took off 4 bases at V and 3 bases at J, with 10 bases between the two ends. In DNA, the CDR3 is TGTGCCAGCAGTTACCGGGGTCACTACGAGCAGTACTTC. This translates into CASSYRGHYEQYF.

This clonotype was seen only once. The gene calls are TRBV20-1 and TRBJ2-1; maybe TRBD1 (7 bases). Per germline, CDR1 DFQATT and CDR2 SNEGSKA (reference sequence). This CDR3 contains 12 residues. CDR3 DNA: TGCAGCTTAGACAGGGAGGTCGATGAGCAGTTCTTC. Translating gives CSLDREVDEQFF.

This clonotype was picked up a small number of times. The chain has TRBV10-3 and TRBJ1-1, with TRBD1 as a possible D gene (6 bases). V lost 4 bases and J 6 bases, leaving 15 bases between the germline ends. The germline gives CDR1 ENHRY, CDR2 SYGVKD. This CDR3 is 14 amino acids long. CDR3 DNA: TGTGCCATCAGTGGTGGGGGCCGTGTCGCTGAAGCTTTCTTT. Translation: CAISGGGRVAEAFF.

CDR3 amino acids: CASSLEEKQGAKYF. The CDR3 bases are TGTGCCAGCAGCTTAGAGGAGAAACAGGGAGCCAAGTACTTC. The chain uses TRBV7-6 and TRBJ2-7; TRBD1 might be the D (6 bases). Trimming pared 1 base from V and 11 bases from J, leaving 18 bases between. The CDR3 consists of 14 residues. Germline V gene data show CDR1 as SGHVS and CDR2 as FNYEAQ.

The chain couples TRBV29-1 to TRBJ2-7; no firm D call. V dropped 2 bases and J dropped 2 bases, with 13 bases sitting between them. Germline V gene data show CDR1 as SQVTM and CDR2 as ANQGSEA. This CDR3 contains 14 residues. The CDR3 nucleotides read TGCAGCGTTGAAATCCCCGGAACCCCCTACGAGCAGTACTTC. Translated, it gives CSVEIPGTPYEQYF.

This clonotype was observed a few times. The rearrangement joins TRBV20-1 to TRBJ2-5, with D unclear. Between the trimmed V and J ends, which lost 5 bases and 2 bases, there was a span of 21 bases. This CDR3 is 16 amino acids long. Looked up from germline, CDR1 is DFQATT and CDR2 is SNEGSKA (reference sequence). The DNA of the CDR3 is TGCAGTGCTCCACCCTCAACAAGGCCCGAGCAAGAGACCCAGTACTTC. Amino acids: CSAPPSTRPEQETQYF.

The V and J genes are TRBV6-5 and TRBJ2-6, with 7 bases aligning to TRBD1. In germline, CDR1 is MNHEY, CDR2 SVGAGI. This CDR3 contains 17 residues. Unmatched junction bases numbered 6, after V lost 4 bases and J lost 0 bases. CDR3 protein: CASSLGQLHSGANVLTF. The DNA for the CDR3 is TGTGCCAGCAGTTTGGGACAGCTCCACTCTGGGGCCAACGTCCTGACTTTC.

This clonotype was seen a few times. The rearrangement joins TRBV12-3 or TRBV12-4 to TRBJ2-2; 9 bases fit TRBD2. The trim removed 1 base at V and 4 bases at J, leaving 4 bases unmatched. This CDR3 spans 16 amino acids. The CDR3 DNA is TGTGCCAGCAGTTTAGGGAGCGGGGGGCCCACCGGGGAGCTGTTTTTT. It is translated as CASSLGSGGPTGELFF.

The chain employs TRBV5-1 and TRBJ2-7; D is possibly TRBD2 (5 bases). This CDR3 contains 15 residues. Per the germline V gene, CDR1 is SGHRS and CDR2 is YFSETQ. V lost 0 bases to trimming and J lost 2 bases, with 12 bases between them. The CDR3 DNA sequence: TGCGCCAGCAGCTTGGTGGCTAGCAAGGCCTACGAGCAGTACTTC. Translating it yields CASSLVASKAYEQYF.

The rearrangement joins TRBV4-3 to TRBJ1-5, with TRBD1 matching over 7 bases. The trim removed 0 bases at V and 5 bases at J, leaving 7 bases unmatched. CDR1 LGHNA and CDR2 YSLEER come from the germline V gene. The CDR3 runs to 16 residues. The CDR3 coding sequence is TGCGCCAGCAGCCAAGAGGCAGGGGGAGGCCATCAGCCCCAGCATTTT. It yields the protein CASSQEAGGGHQPQHF.

The V and J genes are TRBV20-1 and TRBJ1-2; D call uncertain. CDR1 and CDR2 from the germline V gene are DFQATT and SNEGSKA (reference sequence). The length of the CDR3 is 10 residues. V shed 3 bases and J shed 10 bases, with 9 bases lying between them. DNA for the CDR3: TGCAGTGCTAGGGGTTACGACTACACCTTC. Translated: CSARGYDYTF.

V usage is TRBV7-2 and J usage is TRBJ2-7; perhaps TRBD2 as D (6 bases). Germline CDR1 SGHTA, CDR2 FQGNSA. Trimming left V 2 bases short and J 4 bases short, with 15 bases between. The CDR3 totals 15 residues. In nucleotides, the CDR3 is TGTGCCAGCAGCTTAAAGCGTCTCGGGGGATACGAGCAGTACTTC. This gives the protein CASSLKRLGGYEQYF. The variable domain in full, completed from reference TRBV7-2 and TRBJ2-7, reads GAGVSQSPSNKVTEKGKDVELRCDPISGHTALYWYRQSLGQGLEFLIYFQGNSAPDKSGLPSDRFSAERTGGSVSTLTIQRTQQEDSAVYLCASSLKRLGGYEQYFGPGTRLTVT.

This clonotype turned up a few times. The V call is TRBV6-1, the J call TRBJ2-3; the D gene is possibly TRBD2 (6 bases). The V and J ends lost 6 bases and 5 bases respectively, with 15 bases between them. CDR3 length equals 14 residues. Germline values: CDR1 MNHNS, CDR2 SASEGT. The CDR3 sequence is CASSTSGPEDTQYF. The CDR3 nucleotides read TGTGCCAGCAGCACGAGCGGGCCGGAAGATACGCAGTATTTT.

The table lists this clonotype with a few counts. This chain joins TRBV7-2 and TRBJ2-1; no clear D. Trimming took 2 bases from V and 0 from J, leaving 14 bases between them. The CDR3 length is 17 residues. Germline lookup yields CDR1 SGHTA and CDR2 FQGNSA. The CDR3 region is CASSLWLGQNSYNEQFF. Here the CDR3 DNA reads TGTGCCAGCAGCTTATGGCTCGGGCAGAACTCCTACAATGAGCAGTTCTTC.

This clonotype was seen at least ten times. The chain employs TRBV5-1 and TRBJ2-7; TRBD1 matches 7 bases. Per the germline V gene, CDR1 is SGHRS and CDR2 is YFSETQ. The CDR3 runs 16 residues. After removal of 4 bases from V and 7 bases from J, the junction contained 17 bases not matched to a gene. The chain's CDR3 is CASSPGRGGGRIEQYF. CDR3 in DNA: TGCGCCAGCAGCCCTGGGCGAGGGGGCGGTCGTATAGAGCAGTACTTC.

This clonotype was seen more than once but under ten times. This sequence joins TRBV12-3 or TRBV12-4 and TRBJ1-1; possibly TRBD1 for D (5 bases). V was shortened by 7 bases and J by 4 bases, with 16 bases between the two germline ends. The CDR3 spans 14 residues. The chain's CDR3 is CASTPIGETTEAFF. Written as DNA, the CDR3 is TGTGCCAGCACCCCAATAGGGGAGACCACTGAAGCTTTCTTT.

This clonotype has just a few counts. J is TRBJ2-2 and V is TRBV5-1; tentatively, D is TRBD2 (6 bases). Trimming pared 0 bases from V and 6 bases from J, leaving 9 bases between. The germline V gene has CDR1 SGHRS and CDR2 YFSETQ. The CDR3 totals 14 residues. The CDR3 region is CASSLGERAGELFF. In DNA, the CDR3 is TGCGCCAGCAGCTTGGGAGAGCGGGCCGGGGAGCTGTTTTTT.

This clonotype showed up just a few times. V is TRBV6-5 and J is TRBJ2-7; D perhaps matches TRBD1 (5 bases). Germline V gives CDR1 MNHEY, CDR2 SVGAGI. Trimming left V 0 bases short and J 7 bases short, with 16 bases between. CDR3 length equals 15 residues. The CDR3 sequence is CASSYSLGPGWEQYF. CDR3 coding DNA: TGTGCCAGCAGTTACTCTCTGGGCCCAGGGTGGGAGCAGTACTTC.